Detailed here is one T cell receptor beta chain. The germline V and J ends were trimmed by 2 bases and 7 bases, with 16 bases remaining between them. The CDR3 covers 14 residues. Germline V gene lookup returns CDR1 SGHRS and CDR2 YFSETQ. The source of the sample is a study of blood T cell repertoires in COVID-19. Across the study: Specimens from acute and convalescent COVID-19 originated in the United States, Italy and Spain. T cells, B-cell-depleted T cells, or PBMCs supplied cDNA or gDNA.

Some clones are missing from TCRdb's copy, which holds only in-frame ones; the method was immunoSEQ multiplex PCR. The sample lists 310,000 or so clones; approximately 90% were seen once. The V gene is TRBV5-1, the J gene TRBJ2-7, with a weak D call TRBD1 (5 bases). This receptor was taken from a woman between 45 and 60 years old with active or convalescent COVID-19. Source material: peripheral blood. The CDR3 spells CASSLSPTGQEQYF. The CDR3, as DNA: TGCGCCAGCAGCTTATCCCCCACAGGTCAGGAGCAGTACTTC.